This T cell receptor (beta chain) was identified during a study of molecular identifiers for immune sequencing clone quantification (dated by TCRdb to 2017 to 2018). Describing the broader study: For a replicate experiment, RNA from roughly 18,000 or 92,000 naive CD8 T cells was divided into five aliquots, and four of the five aliquots were sequenced. This methods study benchmarked molecular-identifier clustering-based TCR repertoire sequencing (MIDCIRS) and TCR RNA copy counting, using CD8 T cells to do so.

The germline V gene (reference sequence) supplies CDR1 SGHNT and CDR2 YYREEE. There are 13 amino acids in the CDR3, from cysteine to phenylalanine inclusive. The DNA shown is the 39-base CDR3, in frame from base 1. V lost 4 bases and J lost 4 bases; the stretch between them is 11 bases long. Library preparation was by PCR. Sequenced on a NextSeq 500. Preparation of bulk TCR libraries followed a previously described approach, with the TCR primers listed in Table S5. Total RNA was purified with the Qiagen AllPrep DNA/RNA kit. Before analysis, reads from multiple sequencing runs of one library were combined. The authors processed their data as follows. Reads were retained only if the reads had an exact TCR constant sequence, and the retained reads were trimmed to 150 nt and grouped according to their 12-nt molecular barcodes. Within each barcode group, reads were sub-clustered at a 15% Levenshtein threshold, and quality-weighted consensus sequences were built per RNA molecule. Non-functional sequences were discarded, and so were lower-count sequences lying one edit away from another sequence. Based on a fit of two negative binomial distributions, barcode sub-clusters having less than 20% of the maximum read count were discarded. TCRdb passed the public sequencing reads through fastp at Q25 and MiXCR, retaining productive beta sequences. All rows with the same CDR3 protein become a single entry with the most common DNA and genes. TCRdb's processing, not the authors', yielded these V and J calls. Counted in this sample were about 330,000 distinct CDR3 sequences; about 22% of them appeared once. Around 0.74% of the sample belongs to the ten largest clones.

Libraries of naive CD8 T cells were built from anywhere between roughly 20,000 and 1,100,000 sorted cells, with 10%, 30% or 50% of the purified RNA used. On a BD FACSAria II, naive CD8 T cells were FACS-sorted as CD8+CD4-CCR7+CD45RA+ and collected into RLT Plus buffer. To test detection sensitivity, Jurkat RNA equal to some 11 TCR copies was added to samples of about 18,000-1,100,000 naive CD8 T cells. CD8 T cells were enriched with RosetteSep CD8+ T Cell Enrichment Cocktail and Ficoll-Paque, followed by ACK red cell lysis. The sample holds many counts of this clonotype. This clone's antigen is unknown. No base quality information exists; no much larger clone differs at one position. General study outcomes and caveats: Without barcode sub-clustering, chimeric consensus sequences inflated TCR diversity; chimeras reached as high as 47%. Highly expanded clone sizes could be underestimated because identical TCR molecules may share a barcode. In CMV-specific effector cells, clones with more than 20 RNA copies contained over 98% of molecules, whereas in naive cells such clones contained under 1% of molecules. Naive libraries contained spiked-in Jurkat TCR RNA (more than nine copies' worth), which is not part of the donor repertoire. Modeling estimated around 3 recovered TCR RNA copies per cell, compared with about 10 by digital PCR, which implies around 33% capture efficiency. Spiked-in Jurkat TCR RNA equal to a single cell's worth was reported to be detectable even within 1,100,000 naive CD8 T cells.

The V gene is TRBV5-4 and the J gene is TRBJ1-2; TRBD1 is possibly the D segment (6 matching bases). Sequencing input: naive CD8+ T cells from blood, with Jurkat cell RNA spiked in. The sample's cell subset or site label, decoded: FACS-sorted CD8+CD4-CCR7+CD45RA+ naive T cells. The TCR was taken from a human donor in good health. Some libraries in this study had Jurkat cell RNA spiked in. The CDR3: CASSLDRLYGYTF. The DNA reads TGTGCCAGCAGCCTCGACAGGCTCTATGGCTACACCTTC. Where the CDR3 stops, the reference TRBV5-4 and TRBJ1-2 genes take over; the full variable domain is ETGVTQSPTHLIKTRGQQVTLRCSSQSGHNTVSWYQQALGQGPQFIFQYYREEENGRGNFPPRFSGLQFPNYSSELNVNALELDDSALYLCASSLDRLYGYTFGSGTRLTVV.